This T cell receptor beta chain was captured in a study of T cell responses to AZD1222 COVID-19 vaccine. Findings and limits, study-wide: Seropositive at baseline were only a handful of AZD1222 recipients. Vaccine-associated CD4 TCRs spanned spike, dominant at 160-218 and 743-854.

Produced via immunoSEQ multiplex PCR; TCRdb's table is partial and in-frame only. The sample has 75,000 to 95,000 clones, approximately 85% seen once. In the case of this clone: As yet, its antigen is unknown.

The source material was peripheral blood, sampled on day 0 of AZD1222 vaccination. The clonotype originates from an adult in good health.

The CDR3 nucleotides read TGTGCCAGCAGCAAAGGGGTAGGTAGCTGTTTTTATTCACCCCTCCACTTT. Translation: CASSKGVGSCFYSPLHF. This chain uses TRBV21-1 with TRBJ1-6. TRBV21-1 is recorded as a pseudogene. The CDR3 extends over 17 amino acids.